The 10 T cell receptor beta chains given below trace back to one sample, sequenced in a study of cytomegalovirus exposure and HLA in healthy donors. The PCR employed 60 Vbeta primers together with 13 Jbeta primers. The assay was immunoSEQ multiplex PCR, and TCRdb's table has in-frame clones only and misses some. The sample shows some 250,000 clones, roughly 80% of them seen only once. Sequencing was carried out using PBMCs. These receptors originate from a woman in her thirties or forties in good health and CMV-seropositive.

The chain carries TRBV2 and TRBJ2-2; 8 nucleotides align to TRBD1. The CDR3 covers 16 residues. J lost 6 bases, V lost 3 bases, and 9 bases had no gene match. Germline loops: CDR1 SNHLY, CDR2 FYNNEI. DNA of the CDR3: TGTGCCAGCAGTGAGGTGGCAGGGGGCGGGGCCGGGGAGCTGTTTTTT. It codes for CASSEVAGGGAGELFF.

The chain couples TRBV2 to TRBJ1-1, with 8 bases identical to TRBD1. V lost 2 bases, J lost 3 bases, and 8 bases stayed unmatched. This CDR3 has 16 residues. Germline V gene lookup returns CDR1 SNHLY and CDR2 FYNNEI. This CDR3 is CASSESQGASYTEAFF. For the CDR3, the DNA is TGTGCCAGCAGTGAATCCCAGGGGGCATCGTACACTGAAGCTTTCTTT.

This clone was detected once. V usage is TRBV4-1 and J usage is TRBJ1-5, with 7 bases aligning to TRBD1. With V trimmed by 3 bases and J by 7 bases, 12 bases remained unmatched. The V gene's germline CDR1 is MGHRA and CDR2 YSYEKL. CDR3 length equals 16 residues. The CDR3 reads CASSHPSTGISQPQHF. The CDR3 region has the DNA TGCGCCAGCAGCCACCCTTCGACAGGGATAAGCCAGCCCCAGCATTTT.

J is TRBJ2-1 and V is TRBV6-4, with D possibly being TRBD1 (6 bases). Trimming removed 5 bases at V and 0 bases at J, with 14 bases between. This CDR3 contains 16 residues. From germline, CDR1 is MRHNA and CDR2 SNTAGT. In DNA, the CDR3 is TGTGCCAGCAGTCGACAGGCTATGAGCTCCTACAATGAGCAGTTCTTC. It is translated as CASSRQAMSSYNEQFF.

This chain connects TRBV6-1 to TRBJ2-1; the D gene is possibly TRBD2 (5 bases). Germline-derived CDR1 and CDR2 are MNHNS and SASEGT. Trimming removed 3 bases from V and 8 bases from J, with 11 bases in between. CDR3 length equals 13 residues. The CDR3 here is CASSDGLADEQFF. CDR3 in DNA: TGTGCCAGCAGTGATGGGCTAGCCGATGAGCAGTTCTTC.

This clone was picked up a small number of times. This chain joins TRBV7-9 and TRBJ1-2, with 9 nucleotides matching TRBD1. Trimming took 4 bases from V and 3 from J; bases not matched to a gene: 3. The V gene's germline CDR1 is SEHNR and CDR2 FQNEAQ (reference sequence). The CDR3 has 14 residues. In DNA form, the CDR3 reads TGTGCCAGCAGCTCGGACAGGGGAGACTATGGCTACACCTTC. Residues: CASSSDRGDYGYTF.

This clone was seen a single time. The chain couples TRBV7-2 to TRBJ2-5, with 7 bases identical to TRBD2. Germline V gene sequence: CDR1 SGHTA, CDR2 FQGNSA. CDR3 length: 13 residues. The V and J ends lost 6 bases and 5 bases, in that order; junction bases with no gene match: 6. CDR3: CASSWTSMETQYF. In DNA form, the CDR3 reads TGTGCCAGCAGTTGGACTAGTATGGAGACCCAGTACTTC.

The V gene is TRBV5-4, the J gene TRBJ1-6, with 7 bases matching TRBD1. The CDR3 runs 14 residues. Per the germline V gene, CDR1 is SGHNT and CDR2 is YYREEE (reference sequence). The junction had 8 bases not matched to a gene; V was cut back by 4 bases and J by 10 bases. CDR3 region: CASSPGQVGSPLHF. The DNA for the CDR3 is TGTGCCAGCAGCCCCGGACAGGTTGGATCACCCCTCCACTTT.

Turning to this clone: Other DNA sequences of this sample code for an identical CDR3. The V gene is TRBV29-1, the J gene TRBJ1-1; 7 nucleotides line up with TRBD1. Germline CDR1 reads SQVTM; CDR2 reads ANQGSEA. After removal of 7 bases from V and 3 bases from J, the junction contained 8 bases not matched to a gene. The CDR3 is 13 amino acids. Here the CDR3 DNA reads TGCAGCGGCCGGACAGGCGGGGACACTGAAGCTTTCTTT. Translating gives CSGRTGGDTEAFF.

The CDR3 loop is CASSTLGQGVGTF. The CDR3 DNA reads as TGTGCCAGTAGTACCCTCGGACAGGGGGTCGGCACCTTC. The V and J genes are TRBV19 and TRBJ1-2, with 10 bases identical to TRBD1. Looked up from germline, CDR1 is LNHDA and CDR2 is SQIVND (reference sequence). The length of the CDR3 is 13 residues. With V trimmed by 4 bases and J by 13 bases, 9 bases remained unmatched.